This T cell receptor beta chain appears in the sequencing data of a study of blood T cell repertoires in COVID-19. As for the study in general: Samples came from the United States, Italy and Spain, spanning acute and convalescent COVID-19. PBMCs, B-cell-depleted T cells, or T cells were the source of the cDNA or gDNA that made up the material.

Repertoires were generated with immunoSEQ multiplex PCR, while TCRdb's copy carries only in-frame clones and drops some. This sample carries over 150,000 clones, nearly 80% of them seen once, and the ten largest clones take 26%. The CDR3 extends over 15 amino acids. The germline V and J ends were trimmed by 4 bases and 0 bases, with 9 bases remaining between them. Germline CDR1 reads MNHEY; CDR2 reads SVGAGI. The source is a woman aged 65 to 85 with acute or convalescent COVID-19. The J gene is TRBJ2-2, the V gene TRBV6-5; the D gene is possibly TRBD1 (6 bases). The sample comprised peripheral blood. The CDR3 is CASSFRGTNTGELFF. As DNA, the CDR3 is TGTGCCAGCAGTTTCAGGGGTACGAACACCGGGGAGCTGTTTTTT.